The clone carrying this T cell receptor beta chain was counted at least ten times. Its antigen is undetermined. The data derive from a study of neurological immune-mediated disorders. General study points: It was HTLV-1-associated myelopathy that showed the most TCR clonal expansion, while multiple sclerosis showed the least, falling below healthy controls.

The method for making cDNA was 5'RACE, and it used 10-nucleotide random UMIs. MiXCR, applied by TCRdb to the 5' RACE reads, yields one record per CDR3 protein. The repertoire holds fewer than 65,000 distinct CDR3 sequences, about a tenth seen once, with about 5% in the top ten. Preparation of the unsorted libraries drew on 2 million PBMCs stored at -80 C. The V end lost 6 bases, the J end lost 6 bases, and 10 bases lay between the germline ends. This CDR3 is built from 12 residues. The sequenced sample consisted of PBMCs. The chain uses TRBV12-3 or TRBV12-4 and TRBJ2-3, with a possible D match to TRBD1 (5 bases). The clonotype originates from a man in his sixties or seventies with HTLV-1-associated myelopathy (HAM/TSP). For the CDR3, the DNA is TGTGCCAGCAGCCGGGCAGGGGATACGCAGTATTTT. It yields the protein CASSRAGDTQYF.